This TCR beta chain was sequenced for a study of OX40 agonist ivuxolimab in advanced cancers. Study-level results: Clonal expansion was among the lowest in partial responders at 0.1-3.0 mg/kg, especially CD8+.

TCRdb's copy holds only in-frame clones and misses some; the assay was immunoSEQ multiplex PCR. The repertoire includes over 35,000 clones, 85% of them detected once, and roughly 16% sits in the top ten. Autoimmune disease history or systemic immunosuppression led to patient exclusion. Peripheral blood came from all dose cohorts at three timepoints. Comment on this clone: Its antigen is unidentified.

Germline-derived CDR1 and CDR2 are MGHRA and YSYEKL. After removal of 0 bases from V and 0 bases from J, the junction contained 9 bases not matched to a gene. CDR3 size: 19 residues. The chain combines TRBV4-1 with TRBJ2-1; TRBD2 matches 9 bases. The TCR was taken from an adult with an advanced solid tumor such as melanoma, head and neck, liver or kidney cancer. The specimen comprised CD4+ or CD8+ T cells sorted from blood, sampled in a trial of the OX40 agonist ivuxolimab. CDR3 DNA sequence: TGCGCCAGCAGCCAAGAGGTCCTAGCGGGACTACTCTCCTACAATGAGCAGTTCTTC. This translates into CASSQEVLAGLLSYNEQFF.